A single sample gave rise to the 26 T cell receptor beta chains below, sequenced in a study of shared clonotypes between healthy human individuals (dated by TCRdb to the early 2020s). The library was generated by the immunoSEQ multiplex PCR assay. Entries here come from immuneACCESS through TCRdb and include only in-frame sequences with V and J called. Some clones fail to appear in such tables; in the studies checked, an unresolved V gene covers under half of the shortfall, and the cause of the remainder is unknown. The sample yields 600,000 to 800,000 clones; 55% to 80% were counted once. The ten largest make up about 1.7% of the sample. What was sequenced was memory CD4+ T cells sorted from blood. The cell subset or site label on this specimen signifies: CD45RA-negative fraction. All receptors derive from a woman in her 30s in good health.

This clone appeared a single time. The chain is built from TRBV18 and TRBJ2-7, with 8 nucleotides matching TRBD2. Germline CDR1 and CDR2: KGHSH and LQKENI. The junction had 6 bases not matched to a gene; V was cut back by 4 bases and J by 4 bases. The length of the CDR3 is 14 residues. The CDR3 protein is CASSRAGGQYEQYF. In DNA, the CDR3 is TGTGCCAGCTCACGGGCGGGAGGTCAATACGAGCAGTACTTC.

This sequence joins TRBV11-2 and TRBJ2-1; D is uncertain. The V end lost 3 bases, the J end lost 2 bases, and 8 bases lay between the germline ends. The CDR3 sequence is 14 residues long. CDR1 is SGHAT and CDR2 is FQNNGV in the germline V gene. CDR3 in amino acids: CASSFKPTYNEQFF. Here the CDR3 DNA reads TGTGCCAGCAGCTTCAAACCTACCTACAATGAGCAGTTCTTC. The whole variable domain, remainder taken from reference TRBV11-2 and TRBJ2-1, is EAGVAQSPRYKIIEKRQSVAFWCNPISGHATLYWYQQILGQGPKLLIQFQNNGVVDDSQLPKDRFSAERLKGVDSTLKIQPAKLEDSAVYLCASSFKPTYNEQFFGPGTRLTVL.

The CDR3 region has the DNA TGTGCCAGCAGTGATTCGGGGACAGCTCAGAACCCGCAAGAGACCCAGTACTTC. Encoded protein: CASSDSGTAQNPQETQYF. The V call is TRBV25-1, the J call TRBJ2-5, with 7 nucleotides matching TRBD1. With V trimmed by 3 bases and J by 2 bases, 15 bases remained unmatched. There are 18 residues in the CDR3. Germline values: CDR1 MGHDK, CDR2 SYGVNS.

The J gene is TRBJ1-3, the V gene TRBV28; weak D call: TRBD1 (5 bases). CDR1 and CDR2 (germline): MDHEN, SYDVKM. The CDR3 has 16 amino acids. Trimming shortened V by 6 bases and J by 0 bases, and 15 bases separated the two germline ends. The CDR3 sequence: CASSILQGSSGNTIYF. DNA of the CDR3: TGTGCCAGCAGCATACTTCAGGGTTCCTCTGGAAACACCATATATTTT.

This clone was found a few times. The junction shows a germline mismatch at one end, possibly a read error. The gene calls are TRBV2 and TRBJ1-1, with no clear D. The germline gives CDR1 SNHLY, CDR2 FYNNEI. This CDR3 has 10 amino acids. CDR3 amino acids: CASREAGAFF. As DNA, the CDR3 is TGTGCCAGCAGGGAAGCCGGAGCTTTCTTT.

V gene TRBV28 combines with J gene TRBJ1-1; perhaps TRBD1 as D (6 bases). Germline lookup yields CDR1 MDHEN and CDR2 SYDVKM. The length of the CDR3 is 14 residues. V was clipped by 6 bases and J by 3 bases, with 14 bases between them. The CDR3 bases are TGTGCCAGCAGCTTTGCGACAGGCTACACTGAAGCTTTCTTT. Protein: CASSFATGYTEAFF.

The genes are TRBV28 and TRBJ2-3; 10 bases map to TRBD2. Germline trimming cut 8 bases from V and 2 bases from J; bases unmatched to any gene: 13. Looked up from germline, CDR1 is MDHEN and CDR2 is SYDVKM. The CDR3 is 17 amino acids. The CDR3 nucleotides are TGTGCCAGCCGCGCTACTGAACTAGCGGGATTCACAGATACGCAGTATTTT. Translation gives CASRATELAGFTDTQYF.

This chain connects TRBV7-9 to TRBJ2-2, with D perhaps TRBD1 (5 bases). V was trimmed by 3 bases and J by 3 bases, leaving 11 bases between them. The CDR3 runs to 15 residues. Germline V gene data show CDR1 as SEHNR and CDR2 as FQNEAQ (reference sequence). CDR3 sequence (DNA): TGTGCCAGCAGCTTCAGTTCCAGGGACACCGGGGAGCTGTTTTTT. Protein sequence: CASSFSSRDTGELFF.

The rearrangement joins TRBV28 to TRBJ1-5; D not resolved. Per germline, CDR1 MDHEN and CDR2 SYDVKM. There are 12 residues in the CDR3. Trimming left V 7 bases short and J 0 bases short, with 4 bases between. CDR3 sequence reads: CASTFSNQPQHF. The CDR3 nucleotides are TGTGCCAGCACCTTTAGCAATCAGCCCCAGCATTTT.

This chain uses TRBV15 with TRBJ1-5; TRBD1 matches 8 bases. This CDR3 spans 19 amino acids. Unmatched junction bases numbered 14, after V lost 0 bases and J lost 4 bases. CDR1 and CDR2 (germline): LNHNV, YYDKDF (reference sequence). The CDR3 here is CATSRDLVDRGVRNQPQHF. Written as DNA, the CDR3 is TGTGCCACCAGCAGAGATCTCGTTGACAGGGGCGTTCGGAATCAGCCCCAGCATTTT.

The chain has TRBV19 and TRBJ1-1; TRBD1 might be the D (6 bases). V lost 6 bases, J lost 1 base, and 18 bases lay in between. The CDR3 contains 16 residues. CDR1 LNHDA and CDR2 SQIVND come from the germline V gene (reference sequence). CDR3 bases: TGTGCCAGTAGGCCTCCAGGGGACACCCCGAACACTGAAGCTTTCTTT. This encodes CASRPPGDTPNTEAFF.

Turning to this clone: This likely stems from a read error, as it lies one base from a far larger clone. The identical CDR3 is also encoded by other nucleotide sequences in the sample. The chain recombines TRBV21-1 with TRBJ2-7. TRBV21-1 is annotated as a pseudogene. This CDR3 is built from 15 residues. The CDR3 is CASKPYRGVRREQYF. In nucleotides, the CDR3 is TGTGCCAGCAAACCCTACAGAGGCGTGCGTCGAGAGCAGTACTTC.

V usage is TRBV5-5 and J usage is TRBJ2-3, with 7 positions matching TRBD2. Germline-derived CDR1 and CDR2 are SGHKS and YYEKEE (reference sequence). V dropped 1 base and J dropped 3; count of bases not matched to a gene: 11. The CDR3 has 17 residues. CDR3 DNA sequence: TGTGCCAGCAGCTTGCCACTAGCGATCGGGGAAACAGATACGCAGTATTTT. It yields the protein CASSLPLAIGETDTQYF.

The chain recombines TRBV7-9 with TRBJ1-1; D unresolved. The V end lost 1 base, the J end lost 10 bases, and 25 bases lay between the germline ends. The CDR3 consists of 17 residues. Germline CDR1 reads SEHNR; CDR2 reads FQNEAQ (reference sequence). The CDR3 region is CASSLGLSGGVRGRAFF. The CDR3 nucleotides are TGTGCCAGCAGCTTAGGATTATCGGGTGGGGTTCGTGGTCGAGCTTTCTTT. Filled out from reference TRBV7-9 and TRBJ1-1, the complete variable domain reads DTGVSQNPRHKITKRGQNVTFRCDPISEHNRLYWYRQTLGQGPEFLTYFQNEAQLEKSRLLSDRFSAERPKGSFSTLEIQRTEQGDSAMYLCASSLGLSGGVRGRAFFGQGTRLTVV.

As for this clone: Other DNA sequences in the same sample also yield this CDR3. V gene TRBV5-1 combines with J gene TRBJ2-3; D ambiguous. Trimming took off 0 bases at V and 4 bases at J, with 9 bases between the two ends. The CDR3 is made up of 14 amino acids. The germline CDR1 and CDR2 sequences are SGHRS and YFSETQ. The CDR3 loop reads CASSLGTSADTQYF. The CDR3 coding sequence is TGCGCCAGCAGCTTGGGGACCTCGGCAGATACGCAGTATTTT.

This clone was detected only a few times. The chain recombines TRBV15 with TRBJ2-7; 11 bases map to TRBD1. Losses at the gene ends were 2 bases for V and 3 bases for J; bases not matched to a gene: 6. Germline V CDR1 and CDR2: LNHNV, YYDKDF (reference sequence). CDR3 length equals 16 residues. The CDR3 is CATSRLAGQGDYEQYF. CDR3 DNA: TGTGCCACCAGCAGACTTGCGGGACAGGGGGACTACGAGCAGTACTTC.

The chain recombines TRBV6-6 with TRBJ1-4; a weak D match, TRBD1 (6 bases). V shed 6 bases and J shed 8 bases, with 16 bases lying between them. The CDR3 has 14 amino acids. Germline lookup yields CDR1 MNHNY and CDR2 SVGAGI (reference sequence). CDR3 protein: CASSLGQGREKLFF. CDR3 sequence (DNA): TGTGCCAGCAGCCTGGGGCAGGGGCGGGAAAAACTGTTTTTT.

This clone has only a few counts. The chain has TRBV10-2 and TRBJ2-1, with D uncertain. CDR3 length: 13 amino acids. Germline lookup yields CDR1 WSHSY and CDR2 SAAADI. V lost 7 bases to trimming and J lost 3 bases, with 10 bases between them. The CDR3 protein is CASIGFGYNEQFF. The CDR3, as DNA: TGCGCCAGCATTGGCTTTGGCTACAATGAGCAGTTCTTC.

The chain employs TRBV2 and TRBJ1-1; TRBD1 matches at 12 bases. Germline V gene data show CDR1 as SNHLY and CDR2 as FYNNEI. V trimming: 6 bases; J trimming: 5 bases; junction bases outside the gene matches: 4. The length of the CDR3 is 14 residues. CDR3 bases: TGTGCCAGCAGACCGGGACAGGGGGCAACTGAAGCTTTCTTT. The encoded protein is CASRPGQGATEAFF.

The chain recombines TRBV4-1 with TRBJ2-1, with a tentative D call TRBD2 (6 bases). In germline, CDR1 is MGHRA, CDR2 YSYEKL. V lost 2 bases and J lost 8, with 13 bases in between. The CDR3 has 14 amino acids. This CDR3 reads CASSQIGSWDEQFF. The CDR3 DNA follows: TGCGCCAGCAGCCAAATCGGGAGTTGGGATGAGCAGTTCTTC.

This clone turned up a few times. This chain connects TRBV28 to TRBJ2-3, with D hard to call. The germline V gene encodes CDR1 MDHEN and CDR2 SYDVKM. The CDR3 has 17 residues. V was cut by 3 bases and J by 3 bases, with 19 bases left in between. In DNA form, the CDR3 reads TGTGCCAGCAGTTTTTTCCCCTCGTCTGCTAGGACAGATACGCAGTATTTT. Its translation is CASSFFPSSARTDTQYF.

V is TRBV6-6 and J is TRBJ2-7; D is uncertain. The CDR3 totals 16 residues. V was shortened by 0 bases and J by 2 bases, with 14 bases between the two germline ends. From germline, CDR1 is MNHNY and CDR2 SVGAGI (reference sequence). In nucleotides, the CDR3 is TGTGCCAGCAGTTACTCGAGTAGGAGTAACCCCTACGAGCAGTACTTC. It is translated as CASSYSSRSNPYEQYF.

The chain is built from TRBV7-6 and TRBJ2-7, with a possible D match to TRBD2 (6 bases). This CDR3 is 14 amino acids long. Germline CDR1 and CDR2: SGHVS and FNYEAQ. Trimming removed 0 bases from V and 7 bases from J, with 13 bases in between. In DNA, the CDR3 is TGTGCCAGCAGCTTAGCGTGGGGAGGACGTGAGCAGTACTTC. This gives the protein CASSLAWGGREQYF.

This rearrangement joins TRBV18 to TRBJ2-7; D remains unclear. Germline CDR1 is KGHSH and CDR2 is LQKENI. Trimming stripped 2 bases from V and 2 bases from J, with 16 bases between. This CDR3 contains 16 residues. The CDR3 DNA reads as TGTGCCAGCTCACCAGGGGTTAGGATTTGGACCTACGAGCAGTACTTC. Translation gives CASSPGVRIWTYEQYF. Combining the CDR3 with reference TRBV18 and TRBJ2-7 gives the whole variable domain NAGVMQNPRHLVRRRGQEARLRCSPMKGHSHVYWYRQLPEEGLKFMVYLQKENIIDESGMPKERFSAEFPKEGPSILRIQQVVRGDSAAYFCASSPGVRIWTYEQYFGPGTRLTVT.

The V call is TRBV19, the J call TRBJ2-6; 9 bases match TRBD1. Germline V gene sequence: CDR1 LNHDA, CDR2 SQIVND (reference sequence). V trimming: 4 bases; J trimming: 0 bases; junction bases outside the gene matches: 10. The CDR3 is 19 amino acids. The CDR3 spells CASSRKPGQGYSGANVLTF. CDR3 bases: TGTGCCAGTAGTAGGAAGCCGGGACAGGGTTACTCTGGGGCCAACGTCCTGACTTTC.

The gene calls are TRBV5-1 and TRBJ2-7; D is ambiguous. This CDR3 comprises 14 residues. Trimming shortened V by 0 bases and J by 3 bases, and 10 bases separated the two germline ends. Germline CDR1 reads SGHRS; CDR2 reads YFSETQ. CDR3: CASSLAGSVYEQYF. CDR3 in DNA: TGCGCCAGCAGCTTGGCCGGATCAGTCTACGAGCAGTACTTC.